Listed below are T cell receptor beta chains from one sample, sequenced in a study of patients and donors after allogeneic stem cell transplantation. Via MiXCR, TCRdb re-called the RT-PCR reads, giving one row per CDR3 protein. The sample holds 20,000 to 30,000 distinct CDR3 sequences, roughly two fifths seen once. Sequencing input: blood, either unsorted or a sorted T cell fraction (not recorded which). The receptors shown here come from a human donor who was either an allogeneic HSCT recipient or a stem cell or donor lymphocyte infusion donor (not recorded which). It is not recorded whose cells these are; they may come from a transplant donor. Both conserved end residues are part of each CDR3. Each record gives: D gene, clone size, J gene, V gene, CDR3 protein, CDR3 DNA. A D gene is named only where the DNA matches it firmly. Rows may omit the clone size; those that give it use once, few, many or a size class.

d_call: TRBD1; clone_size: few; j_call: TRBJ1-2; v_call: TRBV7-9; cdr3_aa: CASSPSTGVSHGYTF; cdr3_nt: TGTGCCAGCAGCCCCTCCACAGGGGTCAGCCATGGCTACACCTTC
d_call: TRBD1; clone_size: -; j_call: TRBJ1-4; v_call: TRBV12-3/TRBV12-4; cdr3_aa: CASSPGQATNEKLFF; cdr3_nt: TGTGCCAGCAGCCCTGGACAGGCAACTAATGAAAAACTGTTTTTT
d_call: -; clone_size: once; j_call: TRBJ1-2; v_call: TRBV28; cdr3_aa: CASSINQDFHGYTF; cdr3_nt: TGTGCCAGCAGTATCAACCAGGATTTCCATGGCTACACCTTC
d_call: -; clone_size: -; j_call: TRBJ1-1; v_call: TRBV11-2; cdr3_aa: CASSSSDRFTEAFF; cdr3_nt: TGTGCCAGCAGCTCATCTGACAGATTCACTGAAGCTTTCTTT
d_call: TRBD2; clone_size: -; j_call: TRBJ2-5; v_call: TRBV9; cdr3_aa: CASSPPSGGGLLGETQYF; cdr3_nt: TGTGCCAGCAGCCCCCCTAGCGGGGGAGGGCTCTTGGGGGAGACCCAGTACTTC
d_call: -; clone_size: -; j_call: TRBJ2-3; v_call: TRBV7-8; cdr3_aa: CASSSLGSTDTQYF; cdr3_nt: TGTGCCAGCAGCTCCCTCGGGAGCACAGATACGCAGTATTTT
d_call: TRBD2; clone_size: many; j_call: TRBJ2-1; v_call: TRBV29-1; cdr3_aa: CRGGSSYNEQFF; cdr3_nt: TGCAGGGGCGGGAGCTCCTACAATGAGCAGTTCTTC
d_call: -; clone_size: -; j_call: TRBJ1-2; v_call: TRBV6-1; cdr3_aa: CASSPGNSVSYGYTF; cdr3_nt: TGTGCCAGCAGCCCAGGAAACAGTGTCTCCTATGGCTACACCTTC
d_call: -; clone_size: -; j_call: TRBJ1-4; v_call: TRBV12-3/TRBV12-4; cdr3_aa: CASSLGGGAGEKLFF; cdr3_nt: TGTGCCAGCAGCCTCGGTGGGGGCGCGGGGGAAAAACTGTTTTTT
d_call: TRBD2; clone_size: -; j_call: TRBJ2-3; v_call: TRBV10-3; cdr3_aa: CAISGPTVAGGTDTQYF; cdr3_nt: TGTGCCATCAGTGGCCCCACGGTAGCGGGAGGTACAGATACGCAGTATTTT
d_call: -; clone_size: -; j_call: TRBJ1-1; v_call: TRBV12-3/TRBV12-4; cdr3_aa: CASSPGRHTEAFF; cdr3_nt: TGTGCCAGCAGTCCGGGACGGCACACTGAAGCTTTCTTT
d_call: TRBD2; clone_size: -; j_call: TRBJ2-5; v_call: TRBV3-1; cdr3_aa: CASSQTGPGGRETQYF; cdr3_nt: TGTGCCAGCAGCCAAACCGGGCCGGGGGGGCGAGAGACCCAGTACTTC
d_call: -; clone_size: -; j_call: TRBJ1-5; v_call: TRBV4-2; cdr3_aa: CASSQAGDQPQHF; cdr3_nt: TGTGCCAGCAGCCAAGCAGGGGATCAGCCCCAGCATTTT
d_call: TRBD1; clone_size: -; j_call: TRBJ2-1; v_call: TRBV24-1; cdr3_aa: CATRAGNRGRYNEQFF; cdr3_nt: TGTGCCACCAGAGCAGGCAACAGGGGGCGATACAATGAGCAGTTCTTC
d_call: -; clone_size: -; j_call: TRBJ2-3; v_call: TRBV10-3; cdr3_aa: CAISQDRGTDTQYF; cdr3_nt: TGTGCCATCAGCCAGGATCGGGGCACAGATACGCAGTATTTT
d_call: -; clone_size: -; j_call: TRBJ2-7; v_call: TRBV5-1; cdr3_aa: CASSLVRGGEQYF; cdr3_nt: TGCGCCAGCAGCTTGGTGCGGGGCGGCGAGCAGTACTTC
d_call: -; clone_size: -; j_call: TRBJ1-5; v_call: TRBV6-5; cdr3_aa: CASSYSRQKQPQHF; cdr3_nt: TGTGCCAGCAGTTACTCGAGACAGAAACAGCCCCAGCATTTT
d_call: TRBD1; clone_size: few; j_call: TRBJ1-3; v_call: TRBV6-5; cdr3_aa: CASSSSGGPTSGNTIYF; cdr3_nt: TGTGCCAGCAGTTCATCAGGGGGGCCTACCTCTGGAAACACCATATATTTT
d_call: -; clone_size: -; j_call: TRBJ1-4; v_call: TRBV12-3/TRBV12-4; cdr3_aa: CASSFYLPEKLFF; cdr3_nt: TGTGCCAGCAGTTTTTACCTCCCAGAAAAACTGTTTTTT
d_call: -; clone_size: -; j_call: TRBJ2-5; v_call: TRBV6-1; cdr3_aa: CASSDLLGETQYF; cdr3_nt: TGTGCCAGCAGTGATTTACTCGGAGAGACCCAGTACTTC
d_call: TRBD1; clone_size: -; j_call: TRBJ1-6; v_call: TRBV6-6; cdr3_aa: CASSYSKGRQGALNNSPLHF; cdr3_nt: TGTGCCAGCAGTTACTCGAAAGGGCGGCAGGGGGCCTTAAATAATTCACCCCTCCACTTT
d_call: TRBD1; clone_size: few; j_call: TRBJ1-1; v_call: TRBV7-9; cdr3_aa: CASSLATGIEAFF; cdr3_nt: TGTGCCAGCAGCTTAGCGACAGGGATTGAAGCTTTCTTT
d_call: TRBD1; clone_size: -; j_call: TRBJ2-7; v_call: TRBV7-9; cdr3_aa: CASSQGQVFREQYF; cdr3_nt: TGTGCCAGCAGCCAGGGACAGGTCTTTCGGGAGCAGTACTTC
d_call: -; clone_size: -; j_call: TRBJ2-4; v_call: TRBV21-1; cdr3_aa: CASSNTRLIAKNIQYF; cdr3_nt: TGTGCCAGCAGCAACACCCGCCTCATAGCCAAAAACATTCAGTACTTC
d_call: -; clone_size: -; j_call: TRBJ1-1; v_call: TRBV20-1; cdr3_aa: CSARLGVNTEAFF; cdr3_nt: TGCAGTGCTAGATTAGGGGTGAACACTGAAGCTTTCTTT
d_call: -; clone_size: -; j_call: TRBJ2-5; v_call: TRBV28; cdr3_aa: CASSPQGSGTQYF; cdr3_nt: TGTGCCAGCAGTCCCCAGGGGTCCGGGACCCAGTACTTC
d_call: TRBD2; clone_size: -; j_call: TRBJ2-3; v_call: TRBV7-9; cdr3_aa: CASSLARGAGGRTDTQYF; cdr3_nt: TGTGCCAGCAGCTTAGCGCGGGGAGCGGGGGGACGCACAGATACGCAGTATTTT
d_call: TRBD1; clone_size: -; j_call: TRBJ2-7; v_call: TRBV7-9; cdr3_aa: CASSPRNRGKGYEQYF; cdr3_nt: TGTGCCAGCAGCCCTCGAAACAGGGGGAAGGGCTACGAGCAGTACTTC
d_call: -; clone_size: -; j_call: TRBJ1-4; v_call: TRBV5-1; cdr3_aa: CASSFGSGGNEKLFF; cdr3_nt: TGCGCCAGCAGCTTTGGATCCGGTGGGAATGAAAAACTGTTTTTT
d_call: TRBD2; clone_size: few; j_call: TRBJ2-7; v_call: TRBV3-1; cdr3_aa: CASSHTSGTAYEQYF; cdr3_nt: TGTGCCAGCAGCCACACTAGCGGTACCGCCTACGAGCAGTACTTC
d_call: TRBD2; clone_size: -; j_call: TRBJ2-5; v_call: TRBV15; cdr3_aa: CATSPRLAGEQETQYF; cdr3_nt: TGTGCCACCAGCCCCCGCCTAGCGGGGGAGCAAGAGACCCAGTACTTC
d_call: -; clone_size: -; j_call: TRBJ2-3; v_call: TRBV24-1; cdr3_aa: CATSGRTSTDTQYF; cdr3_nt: TGTGCCACCAGTGGCCGAACTAGCACAGATACGCAGTATTTT
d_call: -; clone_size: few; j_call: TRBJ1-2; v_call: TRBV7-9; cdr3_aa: CASSNPSRGYGYTF; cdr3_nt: TGTGCCAGCAGCAACCCCTCTCGGGGCTATGGCTACACCTTC
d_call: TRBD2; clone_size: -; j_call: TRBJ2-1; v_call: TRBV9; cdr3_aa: CASSVARLAGGYNEQFF; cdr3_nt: TGTGCCAGCAGCGTAGCTCGTCTAGCGGGAGGCTACAATGAGCAGTTCTTC
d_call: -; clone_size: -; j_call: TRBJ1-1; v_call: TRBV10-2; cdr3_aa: CASSESGYPATEAFF; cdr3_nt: TGCGCCAGCAGTGAGTCCGGTTACCCTGCCACTGAAGCTTTCTTT
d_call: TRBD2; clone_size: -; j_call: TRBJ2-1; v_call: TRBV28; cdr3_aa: CASSSTGTTSNFF; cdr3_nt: TGTGCCAGCAGTTCCACCGGGACTACCTCGAATTTCTTC
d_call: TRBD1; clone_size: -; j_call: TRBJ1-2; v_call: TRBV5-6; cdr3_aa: CASSFGTGDYGYTF; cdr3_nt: TGTGCCAGCAGCTTCGGGACAGGGGATTATGGCTACACCTTC
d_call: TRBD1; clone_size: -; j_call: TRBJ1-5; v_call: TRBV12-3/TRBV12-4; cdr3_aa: CASSLRGTGGGQPQHF; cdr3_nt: TGTGCCAGCAGTTTACGCGGGACAGGGGGCGGTCAGCCCCAGCATTTT
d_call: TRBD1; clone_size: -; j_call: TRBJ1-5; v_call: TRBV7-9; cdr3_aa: CASSLVAGGSQHF; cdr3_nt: TGTGCCAGCAGCTTAGTCGCAGGGGGGTCCCAGCATTTT
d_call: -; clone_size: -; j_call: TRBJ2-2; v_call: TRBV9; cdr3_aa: CASSVQAGELFF; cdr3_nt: TGTGCCAGCAGCGTTCAGGCCGGGGAGCTGTTTTTT
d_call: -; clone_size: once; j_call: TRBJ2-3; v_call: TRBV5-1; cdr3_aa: CASALGRSTDTQYF; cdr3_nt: TGCGCCAGCGCCCTGGGTAGGTCCACAGATACGCAGTATTTT
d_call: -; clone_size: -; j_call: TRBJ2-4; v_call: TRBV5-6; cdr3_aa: CANGRRGRMTLNIQYF; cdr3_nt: TGTGCCAACGGAAGGAGAGGCCGCATGACCCTAAACATTCAGTACTTC
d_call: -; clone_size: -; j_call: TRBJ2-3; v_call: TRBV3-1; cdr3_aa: CASSQGTASTDTQYF; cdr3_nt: TGTGCCAGCAGCCAAGGGACAGCTAGCACAGATACGCAGTATTTT
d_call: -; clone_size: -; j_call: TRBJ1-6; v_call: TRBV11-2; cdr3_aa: CASSLGGSDNSPLHF; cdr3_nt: TGTGCCAGCAGCTTAGGGGGAAGTGATAATTCACCCCTCCACTTT
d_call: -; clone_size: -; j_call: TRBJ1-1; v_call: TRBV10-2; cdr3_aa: CASRPTPGGKPNTEAFF; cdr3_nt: TGCGCCAGCAGACCCACCCCTGGCGGGAAACCGAACACTGAAGCTTTCTTT
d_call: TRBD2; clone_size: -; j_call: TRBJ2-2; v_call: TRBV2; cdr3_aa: CASSEVRLAGAGELFF; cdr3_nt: TGTGCCAGCAGTGAAGTCCGGCTAGCGGGAGCCGGGGAGCTGTTTTTT
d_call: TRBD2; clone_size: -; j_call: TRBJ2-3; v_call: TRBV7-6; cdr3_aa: CASSKGLETSTDTQYF; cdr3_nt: TGTGCCAGCAGCAAGGGACTAGAGACCAGCACAGATACGCAGTATTTT
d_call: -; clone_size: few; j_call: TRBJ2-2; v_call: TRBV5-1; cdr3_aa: CASSLVDSANTGELFF; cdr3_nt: TGCGCCAGCAGCTTGGTTGACAGCGCGAACACCGGGGAGCTGTTTTTT
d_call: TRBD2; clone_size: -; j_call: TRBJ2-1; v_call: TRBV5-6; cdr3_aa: CASSLAGTSGRGARFF; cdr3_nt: TGTGCCAGCAGCTTGGCCGGGACTAGCGGGAGAGGAGCCCGGTTCTTC
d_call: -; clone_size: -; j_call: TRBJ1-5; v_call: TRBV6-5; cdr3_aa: CASSAGSNQPQHF; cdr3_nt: TGTGCCAGCAGTGCCGGGAGCAATCAGCCCCAGCATTTT
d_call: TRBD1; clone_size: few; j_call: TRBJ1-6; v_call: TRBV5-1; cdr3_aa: CASSLARTGNSPLHF; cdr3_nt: TGCGCCAGCAGCTTGGCCCGGACAGGGAATTCACCCCTCCACTTT
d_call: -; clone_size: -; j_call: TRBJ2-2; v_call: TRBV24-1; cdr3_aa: CATSEPSRDYTGELFF; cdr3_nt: TGTGCCACCAGTGAACCCTCGCGGGATTACACCGGGGAGCTGTTTTTT
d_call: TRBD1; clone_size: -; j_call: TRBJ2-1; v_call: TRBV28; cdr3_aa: CAGSTGGIDNEQFF; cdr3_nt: TGTGCCGGTTCGACAGGGGGCATCGACAATGAGCAGTTCTTC
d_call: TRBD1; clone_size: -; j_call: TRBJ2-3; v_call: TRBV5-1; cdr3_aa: CASSLSSQGESFTDTQYF; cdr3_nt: TGCGCCAGCAGCTTGTCGTCACAGGGGGAGTCTTTCACAGATACGCAGTATTTT
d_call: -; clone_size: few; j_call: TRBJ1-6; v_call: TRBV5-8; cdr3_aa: CASSLEKDLLRSYNSPLHF; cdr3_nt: TGTGCCAGCAGCTTGGAAAAGGACCTTCTCCGCTCCTATAATTCACCCCTCCACTTT
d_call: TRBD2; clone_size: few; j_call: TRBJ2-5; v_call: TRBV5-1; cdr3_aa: CASSLRSFGAGGIAQYF; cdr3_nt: TGCGCCAGCAGCTTGAGAAGTTTTGGCGCGGGGGGGATCGCCCAGTACTTC
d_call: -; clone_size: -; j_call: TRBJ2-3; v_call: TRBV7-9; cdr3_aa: CASSLSLSVGDTQYF; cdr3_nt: TGTGCCAGCAGCTTAAGTCTATCCGTCGGAGATACGCAGTATTTT
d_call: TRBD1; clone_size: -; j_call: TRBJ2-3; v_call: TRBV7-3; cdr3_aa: CASSLKGAGGTDTQYF; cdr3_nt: TGTGCCAGCAGCTTAAAGGGGGCCGGGGGCACAGATACGCAGTATTTT
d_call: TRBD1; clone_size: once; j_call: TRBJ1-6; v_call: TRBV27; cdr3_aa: CASSLRDRGRDYNSPLHF; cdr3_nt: TGTGCCAGCAGTTTACGGGACAGGGGGCGAGACTATAATTCACCCCTCCACTTT
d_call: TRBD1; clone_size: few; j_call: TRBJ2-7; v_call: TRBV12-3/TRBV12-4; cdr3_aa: CASSSSGQGSYEQYF; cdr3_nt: TGTGCCAGCAGTTCCTCGGGACAGGGATCCTACGAGCAGTACTTC